This TCR beta chain was sequenced during a study of cytomegalovirus exposure and HLA in healthy donors. The CDR3 covers 14 residues. Germline V gives CDR1 GTSNPN, CDR2 SVGIG (reference sequence). The V end lost 5 bases, the J end lost 0 bases, and 11 bases lay between the germline ends. In the case of this clone: The antigen remains undetermined.

Whole-study results and caveats: Several of the most significant clusters were apparently associated with common viral pathogens in a later analysis. Reportedly, a later analysis found an Asian-associated ancestry cluster had fewer N-insertions than the roughly 700-donor mean.

It was with 60 Vbeta and 13 Jbeta primers that the PCR ran. The data were produced by immunoSEQ multiplex PCR, yet TCRdb's version contains in-frame clones alone and is incomplete. The record lists 150,000 to 200,000 clones, of which the ten most abundant hold approximately 0.72%. This chain connects TRBV30 to TRBJ1-3; tentative D call: TRBD1 (6 bases). Sequencing was carried out using PBMCs. The sequence was obtained from a woman between 18 and 30 years old in good health and CMV-seropositive. The CDR3 spells CAWGQQHSGNTIYF. The CDR3 coding sequence is TGTGCCTGGGGACAGCAACACTCTGGAAACACCATATATTTT.